The present TCR beta chain was sequenced within a study of cytomegalovirus exposure and HLA in healthy donors. This PCR relied on a set of 60 Vbeta primers and 13 Jbeta primers. Profiling relied on immunoSEQ multiplex PCR, and the TCRdb table lists in-frame clones only, not all of them. The sample comprises about 160,000 clones, about 76% of which are singletons, and over 2% rests with the top ten. General study findings and limits: A later analysis reportedly identified an Asian-associated ancestry cluster as carrying fewer N-insertions than the roughly 700-donor mean.

Points on this clone: Its antigen remains unidentified.

V lost 3 bases and J lost 4; bases outside the gene matches: 4. In germline, CDR1 is SGHAT, CDR2 FQNNGV. The CDR3 runs to 14 residues. Sequenced material: PBMCs. The TCR originated in a female donor in good health and CMV-seronegative. The chain combines TRBV11-2 with TRBJ2-5; 8 bases align to TRBD2. The CDR3 region has the DNA TGTGCCAGCAGCTTCCCGGGGGGGCGAGAGACCCAGTACTTC. Protein product: CASSFPGGRETQYF.